Below, 15 T cell receptor beta chains from the same sample are listed, as sequenced in a study of T cell responses to AZD1222 COVID-19 vaccine. Sequencing used immunoSEQ multiplex PCR; TCRdb keeps in-frame clones, though not all of them. The sample has fewer than 120,000 clones, around nine tenths seen once; the top ten hold over 2%. Sequencing was performed on peripheral blood, taken 28 days after the second AZD1222 dose. The receptors here all came from an adult who received the AZD1222 COVID-19 vaccine.

The CDR3 nucleotides read TGTGCCAGCAGCCAAAGTGATTTTAATTCACCCCTCCACTTT. Its protein is CASSQSDFNSPLHF. The chain links TRBV14 to TRBJ1-6; D unclear. CDR3 length: 14 amino acids. V was clipped by 2 bases and J by 6 bases, with 8 bases between them. Germline V gene sequence: CDR1 SGHDN, CDR2 FVKESK.

Only one count was recorded for this clone. This chain uses TRBV4-2 with TRBJ2-5; D gene unclear. The CDR3 is made up of 13 amino acids. Trimming stripped 4 bases from V and 0 bases from J, with 6 bases between. Per the germline V gene, CDR1 is LGHNA and CDR2 is YNFKEQ. The CDR3 region is CASSPGNQETQYF. CDR3 in DNA: TGTGCCAGCAGCCCAGGAAACCAAGAGACCCAGTACTTC.

The CDR3 sequence is CASRDSFNEKLFF. CDR3 DNA sequence: TGTGCCAGCCGGGACAGCTTTAATGAAAAACTGTTTTTT. The chain recombines TRBV2 with TRBJ1-4; 7 nucleotides align to TRBD1. The trim removed 8 bases at V and 4 bases at J, leaving 4 bases unmatched. Per germline, CDR1 SNHLY and CDR2 FYNNEI. CDR3 length: 13 residues.

The chain links TRBV11-2 to TRBJ1-1, with D tentatively TRBD1 (5 bases). The germline CDR1 and CDR2 sequences are SGHAT and FQNNGV. The V gene lost 5 bases and the J gene lost 5 bases, with 12 bases spanning the gap. The CDR3 has 13 amino acids. The CDR3 sequence: CASSQNQGTEAFF. CDR3 in DNA: TGTGCCAGCAGCCAGAACCAGGGTACTGAAGCTTTCTTT.

The rearrangement links TRBV7-9 to TRBJ1-5, with unresolved D. Trimming cost V 0 bases and J 0 bases, with 9 bases left between them. Germline V gene lookup returns CDR1 SEHNR and CDR2 FQNEAQ (reference sequence). The CDR3 contains 16 residues. DNA of the CDR3: TGTGCCAGCAGCTTAGCGAACGGGTATAGCAATCAGCCCCAGCATTTT. The encoded protein is CASSLANGYSNQPQHF.

The rearrangement uses TRBV5-1 and TRBJ1-1, with D possibly being TRBD1 (6 bases). V dropped 4 bases and J dropped 6 bases, with 13 bases sitting between them. This CDR3 has 13 residues. Germline V gene sequence: CDR1 SGHRS, CDR2 YFSETQ. CDR3 bases: TGCGCCAGCAGCGCCGGGACATTACCTGAAGCTTTCTTT. The encoded protein is CASSAGTLPEAFF.

In this sample, this clone turned up a few times. The chain recombines TRBV7-2 with TRBJ2-5; 8 bases are a match to TRBD2. In germline, CDR1 is SGHTA, CDR2 FQGNSA. The CDR3 has 17 residues. Trimming at V came to 0 bases and at J to 1 base, leaving 7 bases not matched to a gene. The CDR3 DNA reads TGTGCCAGCAGCTTAGCGGGGGTAGCGGGGAGCCAAGAGACCCAGTACTTC. Amino acid sequence: CASSLAGVAGSQETQYF. Together with reference TRBV7-2 and TRBJ2-5, the CDR3 gives the full variable domain: GAGVSQSPSNKVTEKGKDVELRCDPISGHTALYWYRQSLGQGLEFLIYFQGNSAPDKSGLPSDRFSAERTGGSVSTLTIQRTQQEDSAVYLCASSLAGVAGSQETQYFGPGTRLLVL.

This rearrangement joins TRBV7-9 to TRBJ2-5, with 9 bases fitting TRBD1. Per the germline V gene, CDR1 is SEHNR and CDR2 is FQNEAQ (reference sequence). There are 16 residues in the CDR3. Losses at the gene ends were 1 base for V and 4 bases for J; bases not matched to a gene: 7. CDR3 region: CASSLGRTGEGETQYF. Written as DNA, the CDR3 is TGTGCCAGCAGCTTAGGACGGACAGGGGAGGGAGAGACCCAGTACTTC. Together with reference TRBV7-9 and TRBJ2-5, the CDR3 gives the full variable domain: DTGVSQNPRHKITKRGQNVTFRCDPISEHNRLYWYRQTLGQGPEFLTYFQNEAQLEKSRLLSDRFSAERPKGSFSTLEIQRTEQGDSAMYLCASSLGRTGEGETQYFGPGTRLLVL.

This clone was observed once. The genes are TRBV9 and TRBJ1-4; TRBD1 is a possible D gene (6 bases). This CDR3 spans 15 amino acids. Trimming took 1 base from V and 8 from J, leaving 15 bases between them. Germline CDR1 and CDR2: SGDLS and YYNGEE. CDR3 sequence: CASSVSATGGEKLFF. DNA for the CDR3: TGTGCCAGCAGCGTATCGGCGACAGGCGGCGAAAAACTGTTTTTT.

The V call is TRBV6-2 or TRBV6-3, the J call TRBJ1-6; the D gene is possibly TRBD1 (6 bases). This CDR3 spans 19 amino acids. Germline-derived CDR1 and CDR2 are MNHEY and SVGEGT. Between the trimmed V and J ends, which lost 5 bases and 0 bases, there was a span of 20 bases. CDR3 bases: TGTGCCAGCAGTCCGGACAGATCGAACTCCCACTCCTATAATTCACCCCTCCACTTT. Its translation: CASSPDRSNSHSYNSPLHF.

The chain couples TRBV27 to TRBJ2-5; D gene ambiguous. V dropped 0 bases and J dropped 4 bases, with 9 bases sitting between them. Germline-derived CDR1 and CDR2 are MNHEY and SMNVEV (reference sequence). This CDR3 has 14 residues. For the CDR3, the DNA is TGTGCCAGCAGTTTATCGGCTGCAAGAGAGACCCAGTACTTC. Residues: CASSLSAARETQYF.

V is TRBV2 and J is TRBJ1-1; maybe TRBD1 (5 bases). The germline CDR1 and CDR2 sequences are SNHLY and FYNNEI. CDR3 length: 11 amino acids. Trimming took 7 bases from V and 12 from J, leaving 15 bases between them. This chain's CDR3 is CASILQVSPFF. CDR3 DNA: TGTGCCAGCATTTTACAGGTCTCGCCTTTCTTT.

The CDR3 protein is CASSLPGAGANTEAFF. CDR3 coding DNA: TGTGCCAGCAGCTTACCCGGAGCAGGGGCCAACACTGAAGCTTTCTTT. J is TRBJ1-1 and V is TRBV5-5, with D possibly TRBD1 on 6 matching bases. This CDR3 comprises 16 residues. V lost 2 bases to trimming and J lost 2 bases, with 16 bases between them. In germline, CDR1 is SGHKS, CDR2 YYEKEE (reference sequence).

This chain joins TRBV19 and TRBJ2-1; possibly TRBD2 for D (6 bases). V lost 6 bases, J lost 4 bases, and 19 bases lay in between. Per the germline V gene, CDR1 is LNHDA and CDR2 is SQIVND (reference sequence). There are 16 residues in the CDR3. CDR3 sequence (DNA): TGTGCCAGTAGCTGGGGGAGCGGAGGGGCTTACAATGAGCAGTTCTTC. Translating it yields CASSWGSGGAYNEQFF.

The J gene is TRBJ2-5, the V gene TRBV11-2; D ambiguous. This CDR3 region has 16 residues. The V and J ends lost 4 bases and 2 bases respectively, with 17 bases between them. Germline CDR1 reads SGHAT; CDR2 reads FQNNGV. CDR3 DNA: TGTGCCAGCAGCTCGAAGGGAATCCAACGTCAAGAGACCCAGTACTTC. Translating it yields CASSSKGIQRQETQYF.